Shown below are 30 T cell receptor beta chains from a single sample sequenced in a study of T cells after yellow fever vaccination. Via MiXCR, TCRdb re-called the 5' RACE reads, giving one row per CDR3 protein. This sample has more than 90,000 distinct CDR3 sequences; under 9% occur once, and the top ten carry approximately 24%. Source: CD8+ T cells sorted from PBMCs, taken 45 days after the yellow fever booster vaccination. These receptors came from a man aged 30 to 45 who received the YFV17D yellow fever vaccine.

This clonotype was seen at least ten times. The chain carries TRBV15 and TRBJ1-2, with D possibly matching TRBD1 (5 bases). The CDR3 sequence is 16 residues long. The V gene lost 2 bases and the J gene lost 0 bases, with 13 bases spanning the gap. The germline gives CDR1 LNHNV, CDR2 YYDKDF (reference sequence). CDR3 DNA: TGTGCCACCAGCAGACACACCGGACAAACTAACTATGGCTACACCTTC. Protein: CATSRHTGQTNYGYTF. The complete variable domain, with remaining parts taken from reference TRBV15 and TRBJ1-2, reads DAMVIQNPRYQVTQFGKPVTLSCSQTLNHNVMYWYQQKSSQAPKLLFHYYDKDFNNEADTPDNFQSRRPNTSFCFLDIRSPGLGDTAMYLCATSRHTGQTNYGYTFGSGTRLTVV.

This clonotype was recorded at least ten times. The chain combines TRBV20-1 with TRBJ1-4, with 9 bases lining up with TRBD1. V was pared by 3 bases and J by 7 bases, with 9 bases of the junction left unmatched. The germline gives CDR1 DFQATT, CDR2 SNEGSKA (reference sequence). The CDR3 runs to 15 residues. CDR3 DNA: TGCAGTGCTAGCGCCCTGGACAGGGGAGGTGAAAAACTGTTTTTT. Amino acids: CSASALDRGGEKLFF.

In this sample, this clonotype turned up many times. The genes are TRBV6-2 or TRBV6-3 and TRBJ2-1, with D unclear. CDR1 MNHEY and CDR2 SVGEGT come from the germline V gene. V lost 0 bases and J 9 bases, leaving 9 bases between the germline ends. The CDR3 contains 13 residues. The CDR3 region has the DNA TGTGCCAGCAGTTACTCGACTTTCACTGAGCAGTTCTTC. Its protein is CASSYSTFTEQFF.

This clonotype was detected many times. V gene TRBV24-1 combines with J gene TRBJ2-1; D is perhaps TRBD2 (6 bases). V was pared by 4 bases and J by 1 base, with 13 bases between. The CDR3 sequence is 16 residues long. Germline loops: CDR1 KGHDR, CDR2 SFDVKD. CDR3 sequence reads: CATSESTSWSYNEQFF. The CDR3 DNA reads as TGTGCCACCAGTGAATCAACTAGCTGGTCCTACAATGAGCAGTTCTTC.

This clonotype was recorded at least ten times. This chain links TRBV27 with TRBJ2-1, with 10 nucleotides matching TRBD1. V gave up 5 bases and J gave up 8 bases; unmatched junction bases: 12. The length of the CDR3 is 16 residues. In germline, CDR1 is MNHEY, CDR2 SMNVEV (reference sequence). The CDR3 here is CASSTSGTGDIDEQFF. For the CDR3, the DNA is TGTGCCAGCAGTACCTCCGGGACAGGGGATATCGATGAGCAGTTCTTC.

This clonotype appeared many times. The chain combines TRBV27 with TRBJ2-2, with D uncertain. The CDR3 runs to 12 residues. Trimming removed 6 bases at V and 6 bases at J, with 8 bases between. Germline V gene data show CDR1 as MNHEY and CDR2 as SMNVEV (reference sequence). CDR3 bases: TGTGCCAGCAGAGAATTCGCCGGGGAGCTGTTTTTT. This codes for CASREFAGELFF.

This clonotype was observed many times. The rearrangement links TRBV6-6 to TRBJ2-5; unclear D gene. The CDR3 has 11 residues. V lost 5 bases to trimming and J lost 5 bases, with 6 bases between them. Germline CDR1 and CDR2: MNHNY and SVGAGI (reference sequence). Written as DNA, the CDR3 is TGTGCCAGCAGTACATCTGAGACCCAGTACTTC. It encodes CASSTSETQYF.

This clonotype has at least ten counts. As DNA, the CDR3 is TGTGCCAGCAGCCCGAGGGACAGGGGGAGTGGGTCAGATACGCAGTATTTT. The encoded protein is CASSPRDRGSGSDTQYF. V is TRBV7-2 and J is TRBJ2-3; TRBD1 aligns across 11 bases. CDR1 is SGHTA and CDR2 is FQGNSA in the germline V gene. The CDR3 runs to 17 residues. The V gene end was trimmed by 5 bases and the J gene end by 4 bases; junction bases not matched to a gene: 11.

This clonotype was picked up many times. The chain recombines TRBV20-1 with TRBJ2-2; D gene uncertain. Germline lookup yields CDR1 DFQATT and CDR2 SNEGSKA (reference sequence). This CDR3 is built from 14 residues. The V end lost 7 bases, the J end lost 1 base, and 13 bases lay between the germline ends. The CDR3 bases are TGCAGTGTTTTCCAGGATGGGAACACCGGGGAGCTGTTTTTT. Residues: CSVFQDGNTGELFF.

The chain joins TRBV12-3 or TRBV12-4 to TRBJ2-3; D tentatively fits TRBD1 or TRBD2 (5 bases each). V lost 6 bases to trimming and J lost 5 bases, with 15 bases between them. CDR3 size: 14 residues. CDR3 bases: TGTGCCAGCAGCTGGGGACCTCGGGGAGATACGCAGTATTTT. This sequence encodes CASSWGPRGDTQYF.

This chain uses TRBV4-3 with TRBJ2-3; unclear D gene. The CDR3 loop spans 13 amino acids. The ends were cut back, 0 bases at V and 3 bases at J, with 4 bases in the middle. Germline-derived CDR1 and CDR2 are LGHNA and YSLEER. In nucleotides, the CDR3 is TGCGCCAGCAGCCAAGACACGACAGATACGCAGTATTTT. Translated: CASSQDTTDTQYF.

There are many counts of this clonotype. The rearrangement links TRBV12-3 or TRBV12-4 to TRBJ2-1; D is unresolved. The CDR3 sequence is 13 residues long. V lost 3 bases to trimming and J lost 8 bases, with 11 bases between them. CDR3 nucleotides: TGTGCCAGCAGTTTCCAAATTGCGGATGAGCAGTTCTTC. Its protein product is CASSFQIADEQFF.

Many counts were recorded for this clonotype. This chain uses TRBV12-3 or TRBV12-4 with TRBJ2-5, with 7 bases that match TRBD1. The CDR3 extends over 15 amino acids. Germline trimming cut 1 base from V and 6 bases from J; bases unmatched to any gene: 8. CDR3 protein: CASSLGDRVGKTQYF. CDR3 coding DNA: TGTGCCAGCAGTTTAGGTGACAGGGTCGGAAAGACCCAGTACTTC.

At least ten counts were recorded for this clonotype. The rearrangement joins TRBV27 to TRBJ2-1, with 7 positions matching TRBD2. Germline CDR1 and CDR2: MNHEY and SMNVEV (reference sequence). Germline trimming cut 5 bases from V and 6 bases from J; bases unmatched to any gene: 7. The CDR3 contains 14 residues. The CDR3 here is CASSVGGNFNEQFF. The CDR3 DNA reads as TGTGCCAGCAGTGTCGGGGGGAATTTCAATGAGCAGTTCTTC.

This clonotype was seen ten or more times. The J gene is TRBJ1-1, the V gene TRBV6-4, with unresolved D. Trimming pared 0 bases from V and 5 bases from J, leaving 7 bases between. CDR1 and CDR2 (germline): MRHNA, SNTAGT. This CDR3 is 13 amino acids long. This CDR3 reads CASSDSAVTEAFF. The CDR3 DNA is TGTGCCAGCAGTGACTCGGCGGTGACTGAAGCTTTCTTT.

This clonotype was counted ten times or more. V usage is TRBV5-1 and J usage is TRBJ2-2; TRBD2 is a possible D gene (5 bases). The CDR3 has 14 amino acids. The V and J ends lost 2 bases and 6 bases respectively, with 11 bases between them. Germline-derived CDR1 and CDR2 are SGHRS and YFSETQ. The CDR3 sequence: CASSFIASSGELFF. The DNA of the CDR3 is TGCGCCAGCAGCTTCATAGCGTCGTCCGGGGAGCTGTTTTTT.

This clonotype was detected ten times or more. The rearrangement links TRBV4-3 to TRBJ1-5, with D uncertain. With 0 bases removed from V and 0 bases from J, the gap between germline ends came to 9 bases. This CDR3 region has 16 residues. Germline CDR1 reads LGHNA; CDR2 reads YSLEER. The CDR3 region is CASSQERRLSNQPQHF. The CDR3 coding sequence is TGCGCCAGCAGCCAAGAGCGGAGGCTTAGCAATCAGCCCCAGCATTTT.

In this sample, this clonotype turned up many times. V is TRBV12-3 or TRBV12-4 and J is TRBJ2-5; D gene uncertain. The CDR3 sequence is 11 residues long. The ends were cut back, 5 bases at V and 5 bases at J, with 6 bases in the middle. CDR3 bases: TGTGCCAGCAGTCTCCTTGAGACCCAGTACTTC. This encodes CASSLLETQYF.

This clonotype has at least ten counts. The J gene is TRBJ2-7, the V gene TRBV29-1, with D hard to call. The CDR3 sequence is 13 residues long. V dropped 6 bases and J dropped 0 bases, with 12 bases sitting between them. Germline loops: CDR1 SQVTM, CDR2 ANQGSEA. The CDR3 DNA sequence: TGCAGCGTCACCACTTGGAGCTCCTACGAGCAGTACTTC. It translates to CSVTTWSSYEQYF.

About this clonotype itself: It may be a read error: a sequence one base away is much more abundant. The rearrangement links TRBV25-1 to TRBJ2-5; 7 bases match TRBD2. Losses at the gene ends were 4 bases for V and 5 bases for J; bases not matched to a gene: 7. Germline loops: CDR1 MGHDK, CDR2 SYGVNS. The CDR3 is 14 residues long. The CDR3 DNA follows: TGTGCCAGCAGTGTGAGCGGGATCATGGAGACCCAGTACTTC. This codes for CASSVSGIMETQYF. Full variable domain (missing parts from reference TRBV25-1 and TRBJ2-5): EADIYQTPRYLVIGTGKKITLECSQTMGHDKMYWYQQDPGMELHLIHYSYGVNSTEKGDLSSESTVSRIRTEHFPLTLESARPSHTSQYLCASSVSGIMETQYFGPGTRLLVL.

This clonotype was found a few times. The chain combines TRBV5-4 with TRBJ2-5; D may be TRBD2 (5 bases). Germline CDR1 reads SGHNT; CDR2 reads YYREEE (reference sequence). The CDR3 is made up of 15 amino acids. V lost 0 bases, J lost 5 bases, and 14 bases lay in between. The CDR3 bases are TGTGCCAGCAGCTTGGACCCACTAGGACCGGAGACCCAGTACTTC. It yields the protein CASSLDPLGPETQYF.

This clonotype has at least ten counts. J is TRBJ2-2 and V is TRBV9; a weak D match, TRBD1 (5 bases). Germline CDR1 is SGDLS and CDR2 is YYNGEE. Trimming took 5 bases from V and 1 from J, leaving 6 bases between them. This CDR3 is 13 amino acids long. This chain's CDR3 is CASRGQNTGELFF. The CDR3 DNA is TGTGCCAGCAGGGGGCAGAACACCGGGGAGCTGTTTTTT.

The chain uses TRBV28 and TRBJ2-5, with TRBD2 matching over 10 bases. Germline V CDR1 and CDR2: MDHEN, SYDVKM. The CDR3 length is 15 residues. V was clipped by 2 bases and J by 4 bases; unmatched bases: 4. The CDR3 loop reads CASSLVLAGRETQYF. The CDR3 DNA is TGTGCCAGCAGTTTAGTACTAGCGGGACGAGAGACCCAGTACTTC.

This clonotype was seen more than once but under ten times. This chain links TRBV28 with TRBJ2-5, with TRBD2 identical over 8 bases. The CDR3 loop spans 17 amino acids. CDR1 and CDR2 from the germline V gene are MDHEN and SYDVKM. Unmatched junction bases numbered 16, after V lost 5 bases and J lost 5 bases. CDR3 region: CASSDTYGSGSAETQYF. CDR3 coding DNA: TGTGCCAGCAGTGACACATACGGGAGCGGGAGTGCGGAGACCCAGTACTTC.

This clonotype has at least ten counts. V is TRBV30 and J is TRBJ1-1, with D uncertain. This CDR3 region has 12 residues. V lost 0 bases to trimming and J lost 5 bases, with 7 bases between them. Germline V gives CDR1 GTSNPN, CDR2 SVGIG (reference sequence). CDR3 nucleotide sequence: TGTGCCTGGAGTGTGGGTTTGACTGAAGCTTTCTTT. Amino acids: CAWSVGLTEAFF.

This clonotype was observed many times. The chain joins TRBV2 to TRBJ2-7, with D maybe TRBD1 (6 bases). Germline CDR1 SNHLY, CDR2 FYNNEI. This CDR3 is built from 15 residues. Between the trimmed V and J ends, which lost 6 bases and 0 bases, there was a span of 15 bases. Here the CDR3 DNA reads TGTGCCAGCAGCGAGGGACACCTCAGCTCCTACGAGCAGTACTTC. Its protein is CASSEGHLSSYEQYF.

A few counts support this clonotype. The chain uses TRBV5-1 and TRBJ1-1; a weak D match, TRBD1 (6 bases). There are 13 residues in the CDR3. Trimming took off 7 bases at V and 4 bases at J, with 14 bases between the two ends. Germline assignment: CDR1 SGHRS and CDR2 YFSETQ. CDR3 nucleotides: TGCGCCAGCCGCCGAGGAGGGGGCACTGAAGCTTTCTTT. Translating gives CASRRGGGTEAFF. Full variable domain (rest looked up from reference TRBV5-1 and TRBJ1-1): KAGVTQTPRYLIKTRGQQVTLSCSPISGHRSVSWYQQTPGQGLQFLFEYFSETQRNKGNFPGRFSGRQFSNSRSEMNVSTLELGDSALYLCASRRGGGTEAFFGQGTRLTVV.

This clonotype was seen repeatedly, ten times or more. This chain joins TRBV12-3 or TRBV12-4 and TRBJ2-1; TRBD1 matches at 10 bases. J was trimmed by 3 bases and V by 6 bases; bases with no gene match: 2. CDR3 length equals 14 residues. In nucleotides, the CDR3 is TGTGCCAGCAGCGGGACAGGGGACTACAATGAGCAGTTCTTC. This codes for CASSGTGDYNEQFF.

This clonotype was recorded many times. The chain links TRBV29-1 to TRBJ2-3; D may be TRBD2 (5 bases). The ends were cut back, 4 bases at V and 3 bases at J, with 14 bases in the middle. CDR3 length equals 14 residues. Germline assignment: CDR1 SQVTM and CDR2 ANQGSEA. The DNA of the CDR3 is TGCAGCGTTGCTTCTAGCATGGGTACAGATACGCAGTATTTT. Translation gives CSVASSMGTDTQYF.

This clonotype has a count of ten or more. The CDR3 DNA is TGCGCCAGCAGCCAAGCTACAGGGGTATTTTCCGAGCAGTACTTC. Its protein product is CASSQATGVFSEQYF. The chain joins TRBV4-3 to TRBJ2-7; 7 nucleotides line up with TRBD1. J lost 6 bases, V lost 1 base, and 9 bases had no gene match. Per germline, CDR1 LGHNA and CDR2 YSLEER. This CDR3 is built from 15 residues.